This T cell receptor (beta chain) is from a study of T cell responses to AZD1222 COVID-19 vaccine. General study points: The number of AZD1222 recipients seropositive at baseline was only 6 or 7.

The J segment lost 5 bases and the V segment lost 5 bases, leaving 3 bases of the junction unmatched. The CDR3 sequence is 13 residues long. Germline CDR1 MNHEY, CDR2 SVGAGI. Using immunoSEQ multiplex PCR, the repertoire was profiled, and TCRdb retains in-frame clones only, with some absent. Here the sample spans more than 100,000 clones, roughly nine tenths being singletons. Comments on this clone: The antigen remains undetermined.

The clonotype was recovered from an adult in good health. The chain uses TRBV6-5 and TRBJ1-5, with 7 bases fitting TRBD1. The material was peripheral blood, obtained on day 0 of AZD1222 vaccination. The CDR3 DNA follows: TGTGCCAGCAGTCTTCAGGGGGATCAGCCCCAGCATTTT. Amino acids: CASSLQGDQPQHF.